This T cell receptor (beta chain) emerged from a study of human T cells and chemical hapten exposure. Overall study context: Per-sample TCR yield variation was attributed mainly to small pooled library volume differences.

Trimming pared 9 bases from V and 3 bases from J, leaving 12 bases between. The CDR3 length is 12 residues. Germline CDR1 reads MNHEY; CDR2 reads SMNVEV (reference sequence). Only a few counts were recorded for this clonotype. Its target is unknown. As to time point: patch test 1, 2 weeks after DPC sensitization. Treatment of the sample: therapeutic diphenylcyclopropenone sensitization with weekly scalp DPC. Findings of the study overall: Because all patients had alopecia, their immune responses might differ from healthy ones.

Unique molecular identifiers were affixed to discrete cDNA molecules within the library. TCRdb redid the calling of the RACE reads with MiXCR, one entry per CDR3 protein. This sample has approximately 100,000 distinct CDR3 sequences, with approximately 10% found just once. Here the sequenced sample was whole blood, taken in connection with sensitization to the hapten diphenylcyclopropenone (DPC). The receptor comes from a woman in her thirties or forties with alopecia areata. Some clones in this sample may be carry-over from other donors' samples. The chain links TRBV27 to TRBJ2-7; D assignment may be TRBD1 or TRBD2 (5 bases each). CDR3 sequence: CASSGGGYEQYF. In nucleotides, the CDR3 is TGTGCCAGTTCGGGTGGGGGCTACGAGCAGTACTTC.